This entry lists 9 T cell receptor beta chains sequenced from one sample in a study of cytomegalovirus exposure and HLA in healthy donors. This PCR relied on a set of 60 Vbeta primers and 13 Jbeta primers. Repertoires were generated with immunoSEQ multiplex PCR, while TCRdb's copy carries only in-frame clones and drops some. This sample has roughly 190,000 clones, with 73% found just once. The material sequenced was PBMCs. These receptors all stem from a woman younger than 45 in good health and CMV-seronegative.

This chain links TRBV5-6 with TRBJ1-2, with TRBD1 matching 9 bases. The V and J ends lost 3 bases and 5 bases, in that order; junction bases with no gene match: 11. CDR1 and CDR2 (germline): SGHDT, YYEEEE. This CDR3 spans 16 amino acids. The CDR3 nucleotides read TGTGCCAGCAGCTCCTTGAGTACAGGGGGCCGGTATGGCTACACCTTC. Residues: CASSSLSTGGRYGYTF.

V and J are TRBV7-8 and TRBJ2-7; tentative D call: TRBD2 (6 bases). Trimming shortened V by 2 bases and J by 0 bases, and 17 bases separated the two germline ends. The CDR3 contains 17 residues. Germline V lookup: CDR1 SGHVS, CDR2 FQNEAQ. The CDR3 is CASSLNRLALSSYEQYF. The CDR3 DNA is TGTGCCAGCAGCTTAAATCGGCTAGCGTTAAGCTCCTACGAGCAGTACTTC.

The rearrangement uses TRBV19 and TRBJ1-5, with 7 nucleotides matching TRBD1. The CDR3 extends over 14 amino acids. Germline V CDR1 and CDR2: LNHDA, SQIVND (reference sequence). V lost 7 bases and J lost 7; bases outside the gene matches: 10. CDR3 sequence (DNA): TGTGCCAGTACCGCGACAGGGACGAGCCAGCCCCAGCATTTT. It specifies CASTATGTSQPQHF.

CDR3 amino acids: CASSVGTHSTDTQYF. The DNA of the CDR3 is TGTGCCAGCAGCGTCGGGACTCATAGCACAGATACGCAGTATTTT. This rearrangement joins TRBV9 to TRBJ2-3, with D perhaps TRBD2 (6 bases). The length of the CDR3 is 15 residues. The germline gives CDR1 SGDLS, CDR2 YYNGEE. Trimming took 2 bases from V and 0 from J, leaving 10 bases between them.

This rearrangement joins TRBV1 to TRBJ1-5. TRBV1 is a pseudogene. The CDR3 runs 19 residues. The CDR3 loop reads CTSSQDRGGADYSNQPQHF. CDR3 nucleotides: TGCACCAGCAGCCAAGATCGGGGGGGCGCAGATTATAGCAATCAGCCCCAGCATTTT.

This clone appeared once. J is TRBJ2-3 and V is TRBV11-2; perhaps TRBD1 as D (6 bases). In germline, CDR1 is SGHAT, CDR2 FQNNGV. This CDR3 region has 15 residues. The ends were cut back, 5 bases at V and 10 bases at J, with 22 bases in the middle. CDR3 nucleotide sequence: TGTGCCAGCAGCCAGATCCAGGGGCGCGGTGGGGCGCAGTATTTT. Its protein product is CASSQIQGRGGAQYF. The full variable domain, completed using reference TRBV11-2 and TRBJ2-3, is EAGVAQSPRYKIIEKRQSVAFWCNPISGHATLYWYQQILGQGPKLLIQFQNNGVVDDSQLPKDRFSAERLKGVDSTLKIQPAKLEDSAVYLCASSQIQGRGGAQYFGPGTRLTVL.

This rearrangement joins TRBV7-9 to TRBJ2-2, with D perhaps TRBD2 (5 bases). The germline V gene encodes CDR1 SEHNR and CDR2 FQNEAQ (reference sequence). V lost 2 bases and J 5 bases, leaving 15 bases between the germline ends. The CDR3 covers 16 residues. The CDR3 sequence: CASSLMGWTSTGELFF. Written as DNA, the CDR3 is TGTGCCAGCAGCTTAATGGGTTGGACTTCAACCGGGGAGCTGTTTTTT.

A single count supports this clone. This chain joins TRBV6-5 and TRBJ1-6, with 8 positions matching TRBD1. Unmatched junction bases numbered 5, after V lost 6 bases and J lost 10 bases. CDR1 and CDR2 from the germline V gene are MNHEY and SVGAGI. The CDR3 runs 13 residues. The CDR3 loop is CASSQNRGSPLHF. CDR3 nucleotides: TGTGCCAGCAGCCAAAACAGGGGGTCACCCCTCCACTTT.

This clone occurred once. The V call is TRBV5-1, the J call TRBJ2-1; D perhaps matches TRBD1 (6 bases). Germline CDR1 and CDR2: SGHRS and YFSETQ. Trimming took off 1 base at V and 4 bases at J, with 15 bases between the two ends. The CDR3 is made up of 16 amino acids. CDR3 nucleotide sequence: TGCGCCAGCAGCTTGAATGGGGACATAAATTACAATGAGCAGTTCTTC. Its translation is CASSLNGDINYNEQFF.